Each of the 28 T cell receptor beta chains below was sequenced from the same sample in a study of T cells in Graves' hyperthyroidism and ophthalmopathy. Regions amplified from RNA transcripts were the TCR beta CDR3 regions. The study used the HTBI primer set for a first-round RT-PCR of the TCR CDR3. Using its own MiXCR run on the multiplex PCR reads, TCRdb lists one record per CDR3 protein. Among around 350,000 distinct CDR3 sequences listed, 15% to 18% were seen once. The sample consisted of blood. The receptors here all came from a woman between 18 and 29 years old with Graves' hyperthyroidism that later progressed to Graves' ophthalmopathy.

This clonotype was recorded many times. V is TRBV20-1 and J is TRBJ2-1, with 10 positions matching TRBD1. The V segment lost 6 bases and the J segment 7 bases; nucleotides outside the gene matches: 6. This CDR3 has 13 amino acids. CDR1 and CDR2 from the germline V gene are DFQATT and SNEGSKA (reference sequence). CDR3 DNA: TGCAGTGCAGCCGGGACAGGGGCGAATGAGCAGTTCTTC. It specifies CSAAGTGANEQFF.

This clonotype was picked up a small number of times. The rearrangement joins TRBV3-1 to TRBJ2-1; D may be TRBD2 (5 bases). The CDR3 is 14 residues long. The germline gives CDR1 LGHDT, CDR2 YNNKEL (reference sequence). Trimming took 7 bases from V and 7 from J, leaving 17 bases between them. The CDR3 loop is CASTPSGDQNEQFF. The CDR3 nucleotides are TGTGCCAGCACCCCGAGCGGAGACCAAAATGAGCAGTTCTTC.

Ten or more counts support this clonotype. V gene TRBV11-2 combines with J gene TRBJ1-1; D is unresolved. The CDR3 is 18 residues long. Germline V gene lookup returns CDR1 SGHAT and CDR2 FQNNGV. With 10 bases removed from V and 5 bases from J, the gap between germline ends came to 32 bases. The CDR3, as DNA: TGTGCCAACCAGCCAGGTCCCAGGCGGGGTAGGGCGAAGACTGAAGCTTTCTTT. As protein: CANQPGPRRGRAKTEAFF.

This rearrangement joins TRBV12-3 or TRBV12-4 to TRBJ2-3; TRBD2 agrees at 7 bases. V lost 1 base to trimming and J lost 4 bases; unmatched junction nucleotides: 5. This CDR3 comprises 15 residues. CDR3 sequence (DNA): TGTGCCAGCAGTTTAGGGGCGGGAGCCCCAGATACGCAGTATTTT. It is translated as CASSLGAGAPDTQYF.

This chain links TRBV28 with TRBJ1-2; D ambiguous. V was shortened by 3 bases and J by 3 bases, with 5 bases between the two germline ends. The CDR3 length is 12 residues. The germline gives CDR1 MDHEN, CDR2 SYDVKM. The CDR3 coding sequence is TGTGCCAGCAGTTTGAGGGACTATGGCTACACCTTC. Protein product: CASSLRDYGYTF.

There are many counts of this clonotype. The chain is built from TRBV7-8 and TRBJ2-5; D is possibly TRBD2 (6 bases). V dropped 5 bases and J dropped 4 bases, with 20 bases sitting between them. Germline CDR1 and CDR2: SGHVS and FQNEAQ. This CDR3 has 16 residues. The CDR3 spells CASSLEGVGGGETQYF. The CDR3 DNA reads TGTGCCAGCAGCCTAGAGGGTGTTGGGGGAGGAGAGACCCAGTACTTC. The entire variable domain, with the rest obtained from reference TRBV7-8 and TRBJ2-5, is as follows: GAGVSQSPRYKVAKRGQDVALRCDPISGHVSLFWYQQALGQGPEFLTYFQNEAQLDKSGLPSDRFFAERPEGSVSTLKIQRTQQEDSAVYLCASSLEGVGGGETQYFGPGTRLLVL.

This clonotype was counted a few times. A much larger clone is a single base away; this may be a read error. The J gene is TRBJ2-4, the V gene TRBV28, with 7 positions matching TRBD2. The germline V gene encodes CDR1 MDHEN and CDR2 SYDVKM. The CDR3 has 17 amino acids. The V segment lost 6 bases and the J segment 4 bases; nucleotides outside the gene matches: 15. CDR3 DNA: TGTGCCAGCAGCCTACCCTCTTGTACTAGCGAAAAAAACATTCAGTACTTC. Protein sequence: CASSLPSCTSEKNIQYF.

The V and J genes are TRBV7-9 and TRBJ1-1; a weak D match, TRBD1 (5 bases). Germline CDR1 is SEHNR and CDR2 is FQNEAQ (reference sequence). V was trimmed by 5 bases and J by 6 bases, leaving 19 bases between them. The CDR3 length is 15 residues. CDR3 sequence reads: CASSPAPRAGSEAFF. CDR3 coding DNA: TGTGCCAGCAGCCCAGCCCCTCGAGCAGGGTCTGAAGCTTTCTTT. The complete variable domain, with remaining parts taken from reference TRBV7-9 and TRBJ1-1, reads DTGVSQNPRHKITKRGQNVTFRCDPISEHNRLYWYRQTLGQGPEFLTYFQNEAQLEKSRLLSDRFSAERPKGSFSTLEIQRTEQGDSAMYLCASSPAPRAGSEAFFGQGTRLTVV.

This clonotype was seen repeatedly, ten times or more. The rearrangement uses TRBV20-1 and TRBJ2-5, with TRBD2 matching 9 bases. The germline V gene encodes CDR1 DFQATT and CDR2 SNEGSKA (reference sequence). The CDR3 has 15 residues. Trimming cost V 1 base and J 5 bases; bases outside gene matches: 8. Here the CDR3 reads CSARVASGTSETQYF. Written as DNA, the CDR3 is TGCAGTGCTAGAGTGGCTAGCGGGACGTCGGAGACCCAGTACTTC.

This clonotype was recorded a few times. A much larger clone lies one base from this, so it may be a read error. The chain carries TRBV12-3 or TRBV12-4 and TRBJ2-1, with D unresolved. V gave up 5 bases and J gave up 4 bases, with 12 bases separating them. CDR3 length equals 14 residues. CDR3 in DNA: TGTGCCAGCAGTCTTCCCCCCGCATACAATGAGCAGTTCTTC. Translation: CASSLPPAYNEQFF.

The chain links TRBV24-1 to TRBJ2-2; tentative D call: TRBD1 (5 bases). CDR3 size: 15 residues. Germline values: CDR1 KGHDR, CDR2 SFDVKD. V lost 4 bases, J lost 4 bases, and 12 bases lay in between. The CDR3 region has the DNA TGTGCCACCAGTGACCCCGGACACCGCACCGGGGAGCTGTTTTTT. Translated, it gives CATSDPGHRTGELFF.

This clonotype was counted at least ten times. V is TRBV12-3 or TRBV12-4 and J is TRBJ1-4, with D unclear. Trimming took off 6 bases at V and 0 bases at J, with 8 bases between the two ends. This CDR3 region has 14 residues. This CDR3 reads CASSRTATNEKLFF. The CDR3 nucleotides are TGTGCCAGCAGCCGGACCGCAACTAATGAAAAACTGTTTTTT.

Ten or more counts support this clonotype. This chain connects TRBV27 to TRBJ1-1; 8 bases agree with TRBD1. V trimming: 3 bases; J trimming: 3 bases; junction bases outside the gene matches: 6. Looked up from germline, CDR1 is MNHEY and CDR2 is SMNVEV (reference sequence). This CDR3 is 15 amino acids long. The CDR3 coding sequence is TGTGCCAGCAGTTTTAGACCAGGGGGCCACACTGAAGCTTTCTTT. This sequence encodes CASSFRPGGHTEAFF.

The table lists this clonotype with a few counts. The V gene is TRBV4-2, the J gene TRBJ2-7; 9 bases are a match to TRBD1. The V and J ends lost 4 bases and 6 bases, in that order; junction bases with no gene match: 10. The CDR3 extends over 15 amino acids. The V gene's germline CDR1 is LGHNA and CDR2 YNFKEQ. The CDR3 DNA is TGTGCCAGCAGCCGACCCGGGACAGGGTCGGCCGAGCAGTACTTC. Translated, it gives CASSRPGTGSAEQYF.

Worth noting for this clonotype: A much larger clone lies a single base off, so this may be a read error. Likely a read error: the CDR3 ends without its conserved phenylalanine or tryptophan. CDR3 loop: CASSSSRNSGRGQYL. The CDR3 DNA follows: TGTGCCAGCAGTAGCAGTCGTAATAGCGGCCGGGGGCAGTACCTC. The chain joins TRBV12-3 or TRBV12-4 to TRBJ2-7; D perhaps matches TRBD2 (6 bases). Trimming cost V 5 bases and J 9 bases, with 23 bases left between them. The CDR3 is made up of 15 amino acids.

This clonotype was found many times. This sequence joins TRBV7-8 and TRBJ1-1; no firm D call. The V end was cut by 0 bases, the J end by 1 base, with 6 bases between. The CDR3 contains 14 residues. Germline loops: CDR1 SGHVS, CDR2 FQNEAQ. The CDR3 spells CASSLAGANTEAFF. The CDR3 DNA reads TGTGCCAGCAGCTTAGCGGGCGCGAACACTGAAGCTTTCTTT.

The sample holds a few counts of this clonotype. The genes are TRBV6-1 and TRBJ2-7; possible D gene TRBD2, 6 bases. Trimming took off 2 bases at V and 4 bases at J, with 12 bases between the two ends. CDR3 length: 14 residues. The germline V gene encodes CDR1 MNHNS and CDR2 SASEGT. CDR3 coding DNA: TGTGCCAGCAGTGAACGCGGGGTGGGGTACGAGCAGTACTTC. Protein product: CASSERGVGYEQYF.

This clonotype has at least ten counts. CDR3 bases: TGTGCCAGCAGCCAAGCAGATACGCAGTATTTT. As protein: CASSQADTQYF. This chain uses TRBV3-1 with TRBJ2-3; the D is unclear. Germline CDR1 reads LGHDT; CDR2 reads YNNKEL (reference sequence). V lost 1 base and J lost 4, with 0 bases in between. This CDR3 region has 11 residues.

The chain links TRBV15 to TRBJ2-1; D is uncertain. The CDR3 spans 15 residues. Germline CDR1 and CDR2: LNHNV and YYDKDF (reference sequence). V dropped 0 bases and J dropped 4 bases, with 10 bases sitting between them. The CDR3 region is CATSRDLAAYNEQFF. DNA of the CDR3: TGTGCCACCAGCAGAGATCTGGCAGCTTACAATGAGCAGTTCTTC.

This clonotype was recorded many times. The CDR3 protein is CASSAGTVNSNYGYTF. DNA for the CDR3: TGTGCCAGCAGCGCCGGGACAGTAAATTCCAACTATGGCTACACCTTC. The chain couples TRBV6-1 to TRBJ1-2, with 7 bases lining up with TRBD1. The CDR3 is 16 residues long. CDR1 and CDR2 (germline): MNHNS, SASEGT. The ends lost 6 bases at V and 2 bases at J; junction bases unmatched: 12.

This clonotype has a handful of counts. V usage is TRBV15 and J usage is TRBJ2-6; D might be TRBD2 (5 bases). Trimming cost V 1 base and J 4 bases, with 11 bases left between them. Germline V gives CDR1 LNHNV, CDR2 YYDKDF (reference sequence). The CDR3 loop spans 16 amino acids. DNA of the CDR3: TGTGCCACCAGCAGAGCTGGGAGCTCCGGGGCCAACGTCCTGACTTTC. Amino acid sequence: CATSRAGSSGANVLTF.

The chain has TRBV7-2 and TRBJ2-3, with TRBD2 as a possible D gene (5 bases). Between the trimmed V and J ends, which lost 1 base and 2 bases, there was a span of 10 bases. This CDR3 is built from 15 residues. Germline CDR1 is SGHTA and CDR2 is FQGNSA. CDR3 sequence: CASSLVRLHTDTQYF. The CDR3 region has the DNA TGTGCCAGCAGCTTAGTGCGACTACACACAGATACGCAGTATTTT.

In this sample, this clonotype turned up many times. V is TRBV3-1 and J is TRBJ2-3; 8 nucleotides match TRBD1. V trimming: 4 bases; J trimming: 5 bases; junction bases outside the gene matches: 8. The germline V gene encodes CDR1 LGHDT and CDR2 YNNKEL (reference sequence). CDR3 length equals 15 residues. Written as DNA, the CDR3 is TGTGCCAGCAGCCCTACTCAGGGGGCCGGAGATACGCAGTATTTT. It codes for CASSPTQGAGDTQYF.

The chain joins TRBV7-9 to TRBJ2-1, with 7 bases fitting TRBD2. This CDR3 is 14 amino acids long. V was pared by 1 base and J by 6 bases, with 3 bases of the junction left unmatched. The germline V gene has CDR1 SEHNR and CDR2 FQNEAQ (reference sequence). CDR3 region: CASSLVAGVNEQFF. CDR3 nucleotides: TGTGCCAGCAGCTTAGTGGCGGGAGTCAATGAGCAGTTCTTC.

This chain links TRBV7-6 with TRBJ2-2; 13 bases fit TRBD2. The length of the CDR3 is 15 residues. Per germline, CDR1 SGHVS and CDR2 FNYEAQ. V trimming: 8 bases; J trimming: 4 bases; junction bases outside the gene matches: 4. In DNA form, the CDR3 reads TGTGCCAGCGAGGGGACTAGCGGGACCACCGGGGAGCTGTTTTTT. It yields the protein CASEGTSGTTGELFF.

This clonotype was detected ten times or more. J is TRBJ2-1 and V is TRBV7-2; D is uncertain. This CDR3 is 12 amino acids long. Trimming pared 5 bases from V and 4 bases from J, leaving 6 bases between. The germline CDR1 and CDR2 sequences are SGHTA and FQGNSA. Written as DNA, the CDR3 is TGTGCCAGCAGCCCTTATTACAATGAGCAGTTCTTC. This sequence encodes CASSPYYNEQFF.

This clonotype was counted at least ten times. V gene TRBV28 combines with J gene TRBJ2-3; no firm D call. The CDR3 covers 15 residues. Germline V gene sequence: CDR1 MDHEN, CDR2 SYDVKM. Trimming pared 1 base from V and 3 bases from J, leaving 11 bases between. CDR3 sequence reads: CASSLSHSTTDTQYF. CDR3 sequence (DNA): TGTGCCAGCAGTTTATCCCATTCTACGACAGATACGCAGTATTTT.

This clonotype was observed many times. V gene TRBV2 combines with J gene TRBJ2-1; D is perhaps TRBD2 (5 bases). Germline CDR1 SNHLY, CDR2 FYNNEI. The CDR3 consists of 11 residues. Between the trimmed V and J ends, which lost 6 bases and 7 bases, there was a span of 7 bases. CDR3 sequence reads: CASSGGNEQFF. DNA for the CDR3: TGTGCCAGCAGCGGAGGAAATGAGCAGTTCTTC.